What follows are 13 T cell receptor beta chains derived from one specimen sequenced in a study of blood T cell repertoires in COVID-19. Method: immunoSEQ multiplex PCR; TCRdb's copy keeps in-frame clones and lacks some. The sample includes 55,000 to 90,000 clones, 88% seen only once; the top ten take under 1.5%. Sequenced: peripheral blood. The source is a human donor in a cohort sampled during active COVID-19.

By sample share, this clone is medium-sized. The rearrangement uses TRBV6-4 and TRBJ2-1; 11 bases line up with TRBD2. Germline-derived CDR1 and CDR2 are MRHNA and SNTAGT. V dropped 5 bases and J dropped 6; count of bases not matched to a gene: 6. This CDR3 has 15 residues. The CDR3 DNA reads as TGTGCCAGCAGTACTCTAGCGGGAGGACTCAATGAGCAGTTCTTC. As protein: CASSTLAGGLNEQFF.

This chain connects TRBV27 to TRBJ2-2, with 11 bases identical to TRBD2. V was pared by 2 bases and J by 3 bases, with 5 bases of the junction left unmatched. This CDR3 is 17 amino acids long. CDR1 is MNHEY, CDR2 SMNVEV, per germline (reference sequence). CDR3 nucleotides: TGTGCCAGCAGTTTAGGGGGGACTAGCGGCTACACCGGGGAGCTGTTTTTT. It translates to CASSLGGTSGYTGELFF.

This clone was counted once. The rearrangement uses TRBV2 and TRBJ2-7; 7 bases map to TRBD2. This CDR3 has 14 residues. V was pared by 7 bases and J by 3 bases, with 9 bases of the junction left unmatched. Germline loops: CDR1 SNHLY, CDR2 FYNNEI. CDR3: CASTLEGGSYEQYV. The CDR3 DNA follows: TGTGCCAGCACCCTGGAGGGCGGGAGCTACGAGCAGTACGTC.

The J gene is TRBJ2-7, the V gene TRBV28; D is possibly TRBD1 (6 bases). The V end was cut by 2 bases, the J end by 4 bases, with 18 bases between. The CDR3 has 16 amino acids. Germline assignment: CDR1 MDHEN and CDR2 SYDVKM. The CDR3 here is CASSLGFGTPAYEQYF. The CDR3 DNA follows: TGTGCCAGCAGTTTAGGATTTGGGACACCAGCATACGAGCAGTACTTC.

The rearrangement joins TRBV6-5 to TRBJ2-7, with 10 bases aligning to TRBD2. CDR3 size: 15 residues. Germline CDR1 MNHEY, CDR2 SVGAGI. V shed 3 bases, J shed 6 bases, and the junction held 8 bases outside the gene matches. The CDR3 DNA reads TGTGCCAGCAGTTATGGCGCTAGCGGGAGTAGCGAGCAGTACTTC. This sequence encodes CASSYGASGSSEQYF.

The chain has TRBV7-9 and TRBJ1-1; TRBD1 agrees at 8 bases. The V segment lost 1 base and the J segment 2 bases; nucleotides outside the gene matches: 6. The V gene's germline CDR1 is SEHNR and CDR2 FQNEAQ (reference sequence). The length of the CDR3 is 16 residues. In DNA form, the CDR3 reads TGTGCCAGCAGCTTAGGACAGGGGTTGGCCAACACTGAAGCTTTCTTT. This encodes CASSLGQGLANTEAFF.

The chain is built from TRBV7-9 and TRBJ2-5; D remains ambiguous. Between the trimmed V and J ends, which lost 3 bases and 2 bases, there was a span of 10 bases. Germline CDR1 is SEHNR and CDR2 is FQNEAQ (reference sequence). This CDR3 region has 14 residues. CDR3 sequence: CASSFISGQETQYF. The CDR3, as DNA: TGTGCCAGCAGCTTTATTTCAGGTCAAGAGACCCAGTACTTC.

This clone came up once. The genes are TRBV10-3 and TRBJ1-1; D ambiguous. The CDR3 totals 14 residues. V lost 7 bases and J 0 bases, leaving 12 bases between the germline ends. Germline CDR1 ENHRY, CDR2 SYGVKD. The CDR3, as DNA: TGTGCCATCACCGAGGGAGGGCTGAACACTGAAGCTTTCTTT. Translation gives CAITEGGLNTEAFF.

This chain connects TRBV15 to TRBJ2-2, with 7 bases identical to TRBD2. Germline assignment: CDR1 LNHNV and CDR2 YYDKDF (reference sequence). CDR3 length: 16 residues. The V and J ends lost 4 bases and 2 bases, in that order; junction bases with no gene match: 7. The DNA for the CDR3 is TGTGCCACCAGCATCGCTAGCGGACCTAACACCGGGGAGCTGTTTTTT. It translates to CATSIASGPNTGELFF.

This clone has just one count. This chain joins TRBV13 and TRBJ2-3; D gene unclear. Germline CDR1 reads PRHDT; CDR2 reads FYEKMQ (reference sequence). CDR3 length: 13 residues. V lost 3 bases, J lost 0 bases, and 4 bases lay in between. The CDR3 DNA follows: TGTGCCAGCAGCTTGACTAGCACAGATACGCAGTATTTT. This translates into CASSLTSTDTQYF.

Here the CDR3 DNA reads TGTGCCAGCTCACCCGGACAGACGGACTATGGCTACACCTTC. Encoded protein: CASSPGQTDYGYTF. The chain employs TRBV18 and TRBJ1-2; possible D gene TRBD1, 6 bases. V was pared by 3 bases and J by 3 bases, with 11 bases between. The CDR3 is 14 amino acids. Germline CDR1 KGHSH, CDR2 LQKENI.

The chain links TRBV4-1 to TRBJ1-2; TRBD1 matches 10 bases. Germline V CDR1 and CDR2: MGHRA, YSYEKL. The CDR3 has 14 residues. The junction had 3 bases not matched to a gene; V was cut back by 4 bases and J by 4 bases. CDR3 loop: CASSPGQGVYGYTF. The CDR3 DNA reads TGCGCCAGCAGCCCAGGACAGGGGGTCTATGGCTACACCTTC.

V usage is TRBV19 and J usage is TRBJ2-3, with TRBD2 matching 9 bases. V was pared by 7 bases and J by 5 bases, with 13 bases of the junction left unmatched. Germline-derived CDR1 and CDR2 are LNHDA and SQIVND (reference sequence). The CDR3 consists of 16 residues. The CDR3 here is CASTLSQREAGDTQYF. CDR3 coding DNA: TGTGCCAGTACATTGAGCCAGCGGGAGGCGGGAGATACGCAGTATTTT.